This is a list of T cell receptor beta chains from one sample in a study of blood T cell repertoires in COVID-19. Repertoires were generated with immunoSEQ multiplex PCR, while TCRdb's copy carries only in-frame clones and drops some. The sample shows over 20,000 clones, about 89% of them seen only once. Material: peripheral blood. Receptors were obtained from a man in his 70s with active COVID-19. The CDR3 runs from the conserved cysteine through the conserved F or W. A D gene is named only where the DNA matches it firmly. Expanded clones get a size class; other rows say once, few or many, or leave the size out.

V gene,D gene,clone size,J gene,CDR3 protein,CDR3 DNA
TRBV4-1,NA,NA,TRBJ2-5,CASSQLTEETQYF,TGCGCCAGCAGCCAACTAACGGAAGAGACCCAGTACTTC
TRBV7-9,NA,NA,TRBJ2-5,CASKRTGQETQYF,TGTGCCAGCAAAAGGACGGGACAAGAGACCCAGTACTTC
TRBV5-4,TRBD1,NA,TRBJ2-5,CASSSAPGQGLQETQYF,TGTGCCAGCAGCTCTGCTCCGGGACAGGGGCTTCAAGAGACCCAGTACTTC
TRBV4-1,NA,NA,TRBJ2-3,CASSQSPGPRRVVTDTQYF,TGCGCCAGCAGCCAAAGCCCGGGGCCTCGGAGGGTCGTCACAGATACGCAGTATTTT
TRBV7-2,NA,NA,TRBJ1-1,CASSSRVDTEAFF,TGTGCCAGCAGCTCCAGGGTTGACACTGAAGCTTTCTTT
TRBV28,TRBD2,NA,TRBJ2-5,CASSTPASGRGQETQYF,TGTGCCAGCAGTACTCCCGCAAGCGGGAGGGGGCAAGAGACCCAGTACTTC
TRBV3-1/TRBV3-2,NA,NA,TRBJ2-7,CASSQNPGLFYEQYF,TGTGCCAGCAGCCAGAACCCGGGACTCTTTTACGAGCAGTACTTC
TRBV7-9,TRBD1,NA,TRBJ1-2,CASSQLEQGGSYTF,TGTGCCAGCAGCCAACTAGAACAGGGGGGAAGCTACACCTTC
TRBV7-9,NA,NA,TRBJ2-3,CASSRSRLETDTQYF,TGTGCCAGCAGCCGAAGCCGTCTAGAGACAGATACGCAGTATTTT
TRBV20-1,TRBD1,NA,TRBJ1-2,CSASQGGYNYGYTF,TGCAGTGCTAGTCAAGGGGGCTACAACTATGGCTACACCTTC
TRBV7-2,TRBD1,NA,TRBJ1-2,CASSLGLGQGAQGYTF,TGTGCCAGCAGCTTAGGTCTTGGACAGGGGGCGCAAGGCTACACCTTC
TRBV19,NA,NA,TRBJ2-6,CASVDRSSGANVLTF,TGTGCCAGTGTGGATAGGAGCTCTGGGGCCAACGTCCTGACTTTC
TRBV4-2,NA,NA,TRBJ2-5,CASSQGREETQYF,TGTGCCAGCAGCCAAGGGAGGGAAGAGACCCAGTACTTC
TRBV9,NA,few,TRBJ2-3,CASSAKPGLLDTQYF,TGTGCCAGCAGCGCAAAACCGGGACTTCTGGATACGCAGTATTTT
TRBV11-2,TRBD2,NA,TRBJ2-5,CASSPIAGAETQYF,TGTGCCAGCAGCCCCATAGCGGGAGCGGAGACCCAGTACTTC
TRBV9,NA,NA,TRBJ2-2,CASSVNSAGELFF,TGTGCCAGCAGCGTTAATTCGGCCGGGGAGCTGTTTTTT
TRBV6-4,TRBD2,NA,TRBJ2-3,CASSDRPGGSIDTQYF,TGTGCCAGCAGTGACCGCCCGGGAGGGTCGATAGATACGCAGTATTTT
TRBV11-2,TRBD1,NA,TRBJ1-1,CASSVGPGQGFGNTEAFF,TGTGCCAGCAGCGTAGGGCCGGGACAGGGATTTGGAAACACTGAAGCTTTCTTT
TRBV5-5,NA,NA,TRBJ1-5,CASSFGGNSNQPQHF,TGTGCCAGCAGTTTCGGAGGAAATAGCAATCAGCCCCAGCATTTT
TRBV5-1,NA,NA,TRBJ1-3,CASSLLLGSSGNTIYF,TGCGCCAGCAGCTTGCTGCTGGGGAGCTCTGGAAACACCATATATTTT
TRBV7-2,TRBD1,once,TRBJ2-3,CASSYSGQPTDTQYF,TGTGCCAGCAGCTACTCGGGACAGCCCACAGATACGCAGTATTTT
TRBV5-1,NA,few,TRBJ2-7,CASSLGYEQYF,TGCGCCAGCAGCCTCGGCTACGAGCAGTACTTC
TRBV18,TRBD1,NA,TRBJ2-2,CASSPLDRAGVKTGELFF,TGTGCCAGCTCGCCACTGGACAGGGCCGGGGTAAAGACCGGGGAGCTGTTTTTT
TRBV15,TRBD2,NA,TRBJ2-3,CATSRGLAASTDTQYF,TGTGCCACCAGCAGAGGACTAGCGGCTAGCACAGATACGCAGTATTTT
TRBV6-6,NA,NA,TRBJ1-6,CATLLQALGNSPLRF,TGTGCCACCCTGCTTCAAGCCCTCGGGAATTCACCCCTCCGCTTT
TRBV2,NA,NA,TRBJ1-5,CASSEVGRGNSNQPQHF,TGTGCCAGCAGTGAAGTGGGCAGGGGCAATAGCAATCAGCCCCAGCATTTT
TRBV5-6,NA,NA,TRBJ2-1,CASSLGRGNEQFF,TGTGCCAGCAGCTTGGGCAGGGGTAATGAGCAGTTCTTC
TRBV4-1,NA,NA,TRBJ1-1,CASSQWTDMNTEAFF,TGCGCCAGCAGCCAATGGACAGACATGAACACTGAAGCTTTCTTT
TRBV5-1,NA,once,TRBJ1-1,CASSPLLQNTEAFF,TGCGCCAGCAGCCCATTATTACAGAACACTGAAGCTTTCTTT
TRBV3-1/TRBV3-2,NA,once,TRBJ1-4,CASSPAGVRGEKLFF,TGTGCCAGCAGCCCCGCGGGGGTTCGTGGAGAAAAACTGTTTTTT
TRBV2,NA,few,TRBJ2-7,CASIGLGARGEQYF,TGTGCCAGCATCGGATTAGGGGCCAGGGGAGAGCAGTACTTC
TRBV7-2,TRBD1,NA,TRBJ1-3,CASTQDRVISGNTIYF,TGTGCCAGCACCCAGGACAGGGTAATCTCTGGAAACACCATATATTTT
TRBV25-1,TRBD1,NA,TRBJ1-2,CASGRQGTYGYTF,TGTGCCAGCGGGAGACAGGGGACCTATGGCTACACCTTC
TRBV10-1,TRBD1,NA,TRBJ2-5,CASSETGQEETQYF,TGCGCCAGCAGTGAAACAGGACAGGAAGAGACCCAGTACTTC
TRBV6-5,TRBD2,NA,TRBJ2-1,CASSLGLAGSEQFF,TGTGCCAGCAGTTTAGGACTAGCGGGCTCTGAGCAGTTCTTC
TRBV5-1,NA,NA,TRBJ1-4,CASTQNTGLDEKLFF,TGCGCCAGCACCCAAAATACAGGTTTGGACGAAAAACTGTTTTTT
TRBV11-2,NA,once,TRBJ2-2,CASSPLLGAGTGELFF,TGTGCCAGCAGCCCGCTATTAGGGGCGGGGACCGGGGAGCTGTTTTTT
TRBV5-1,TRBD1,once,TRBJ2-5,CASSSMTGHEETQYF,TGCGCCAGCAGCTCCATGACAGGGCACGAAGAGACCCAGTACTTC
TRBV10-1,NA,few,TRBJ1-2,CASSEFGTIGYTF,TGCGCCAGCAGTGAGTTTGGGACTATCGGCTACACCTTC
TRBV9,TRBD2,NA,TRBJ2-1,CASSVVLAGAEQFF,TGTGCCAGCAGCGTAGTTCTAGCGGGGGCTGAGCAGTTCTTC